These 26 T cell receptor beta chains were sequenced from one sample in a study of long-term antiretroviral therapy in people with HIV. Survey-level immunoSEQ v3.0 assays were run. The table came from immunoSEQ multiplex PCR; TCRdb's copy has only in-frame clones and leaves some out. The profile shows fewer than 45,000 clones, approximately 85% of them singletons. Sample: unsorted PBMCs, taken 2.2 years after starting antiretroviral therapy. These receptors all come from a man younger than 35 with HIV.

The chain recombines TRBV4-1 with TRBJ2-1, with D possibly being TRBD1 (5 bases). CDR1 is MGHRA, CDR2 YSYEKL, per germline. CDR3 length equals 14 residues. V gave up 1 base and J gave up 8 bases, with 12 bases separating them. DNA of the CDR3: TGCGCCAGCAGCCAAGGGGGCGTCTGGGATGAGCAGTTCTTC. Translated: CASSQGGVWDEQFF.

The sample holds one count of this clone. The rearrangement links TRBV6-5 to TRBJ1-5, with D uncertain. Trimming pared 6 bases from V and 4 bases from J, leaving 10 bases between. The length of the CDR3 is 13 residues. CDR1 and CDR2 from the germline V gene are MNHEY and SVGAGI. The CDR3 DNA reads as TGTGCCAGCAGCCCCATACCGAATCAGCCCCAGCATTTT. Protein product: CASSPIPNQPQHF.

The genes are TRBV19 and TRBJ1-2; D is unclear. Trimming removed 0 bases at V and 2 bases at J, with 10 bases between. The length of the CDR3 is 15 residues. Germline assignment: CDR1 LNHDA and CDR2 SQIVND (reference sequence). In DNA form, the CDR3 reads TGTGCCAGTAGTATAGAAATAAGTGGGAACTATGGCTACACCTTC. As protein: CASSIEISGNYGYTF.

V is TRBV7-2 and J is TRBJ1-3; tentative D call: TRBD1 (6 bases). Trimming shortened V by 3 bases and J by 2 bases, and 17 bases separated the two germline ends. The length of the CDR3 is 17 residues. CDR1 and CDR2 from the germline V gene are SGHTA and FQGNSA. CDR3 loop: CASSLQLDSTPGNTIYF. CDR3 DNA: TGTGCCAGCAGCTTGCAATTGGACAGCACCCCTGGAAACACCATATATTTT.

The CDR3 spells CASSSQGAGANVLTF. The CDR3, as DNA: TGTGCCAGCAGCTCACAGGGGGCGGGGGCCAACGTCCTGACTTTC. The chain links TRBV5-4 to TRBJ2-6; TRBD1 aligns across 9 bases. This CDR3 region has 15 residues. V was clipped by 3 bases and J by 4 bases; unmatched bases: 2. Looked up from germline, CDR1 is SGHNT and CDR2 is YYREEE (reference sequence). Looking up the rest from reference TRBV5-4 and TRBJ2-6 gives the full variable domain: ETGVTQSPTHLIKTRGQQVTLRCSSQSGHNTVSWYQQALGQGPQFIFQYYREEENGRGNFPPRFSGLQFPNYSSELNVNALELDDSALYLCASSSQGAGANVLTFGAGSRLTVL.

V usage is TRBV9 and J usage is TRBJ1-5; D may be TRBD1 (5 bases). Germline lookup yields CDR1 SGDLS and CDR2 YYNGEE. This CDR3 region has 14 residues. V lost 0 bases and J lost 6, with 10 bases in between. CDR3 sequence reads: CASSVGGESQPQHF. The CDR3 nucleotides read TGTGCCAGCAGCGTAGGGGGCGAGAGTCAGCCCCAGCATTTT.

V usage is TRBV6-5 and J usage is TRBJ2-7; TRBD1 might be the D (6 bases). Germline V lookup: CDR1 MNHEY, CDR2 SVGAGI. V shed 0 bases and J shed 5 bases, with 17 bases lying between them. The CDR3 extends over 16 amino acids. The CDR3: CASSYSSQGYRDEQYF. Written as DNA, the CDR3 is TGTGCCAGCAGTTACTCGAGTCAGGGATACAGGGACGAGCAGTACTTC.

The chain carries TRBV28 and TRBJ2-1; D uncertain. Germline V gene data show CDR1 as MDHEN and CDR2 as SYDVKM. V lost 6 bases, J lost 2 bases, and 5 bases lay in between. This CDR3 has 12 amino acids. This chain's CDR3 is CASRTTYNEQFF. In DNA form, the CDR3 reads TGTGCCAGCAGAACGACCTACAATGAGCAGTTCTTC.

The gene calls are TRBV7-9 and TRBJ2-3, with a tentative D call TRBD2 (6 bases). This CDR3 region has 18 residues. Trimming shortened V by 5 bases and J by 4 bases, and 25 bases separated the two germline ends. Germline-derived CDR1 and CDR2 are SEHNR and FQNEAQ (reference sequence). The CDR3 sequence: CASSAPNPGTLVADTQYF. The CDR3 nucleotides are TGTGCCAGCAGCGCCCCCAACCCCGGGACTCTGGTCGCAGATACGCAGTATTTT.

CDR3 loop: CASSLAAGGPRETQYF. The CDR3 nucleotides are TGTGCCAGCAGCTTGGCAGCGGGAGGGCCGAGGGAGACCCAGTACTTC. V and J are TRBV5-4 and TRBJ2-5; 10 bases map to TRBD2. Per germline, CDR1 SGHNT and CDR2 YYREEE (reference sequence). The CDR3 is made up of 16 amino acids. Trimming removed 0 bases from V and 5 bases from J; junction bases left unmatched: 7.

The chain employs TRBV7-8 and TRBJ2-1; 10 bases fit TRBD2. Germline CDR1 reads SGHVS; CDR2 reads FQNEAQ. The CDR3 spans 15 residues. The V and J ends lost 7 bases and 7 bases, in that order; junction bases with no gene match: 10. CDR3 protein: CASNEGLAKVNEQFF. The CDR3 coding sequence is TGTGCCAGCAACGAGGGACTAGCGAAAGTGAATGAGCAGTTCTTC.

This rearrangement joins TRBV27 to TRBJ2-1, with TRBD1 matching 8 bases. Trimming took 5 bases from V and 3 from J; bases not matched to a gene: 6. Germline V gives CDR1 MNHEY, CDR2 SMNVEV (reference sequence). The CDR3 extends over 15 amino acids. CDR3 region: CASSLDRGLYNEQFF. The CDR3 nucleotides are TGTGCCAGCAGTCTAGACAGGGGTCTCTACAATGAGCAGTTCTTC.

The CDR3 nucleotides read TGTGCCAGCAGTCCCGGACTAGCGGGAGGGAGGTGGGAGACCCAGTACTTC. Its protein is CASSPGLAGGRWETQYF. The chain carries TRBV27 and TRBJ2-5; TRBD2 aligns across 15 bases. Germline lookup yields CDR1 MNHEY and CDR2 SMNVEV (reference sequence). CDR3 length equals 17 residues. The trim removed 5 bases at V and 5 bases at J, leaving 9 bases unmatched.

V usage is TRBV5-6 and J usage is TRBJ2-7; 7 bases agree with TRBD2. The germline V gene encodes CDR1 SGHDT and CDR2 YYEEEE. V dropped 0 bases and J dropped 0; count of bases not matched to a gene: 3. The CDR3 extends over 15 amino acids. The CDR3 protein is CASSLVGGSSYEQYF. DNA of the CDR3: TGTGCCAGCAGCTTGGTTGGCGGGAGCTCCTACGAGCAGTACTTC. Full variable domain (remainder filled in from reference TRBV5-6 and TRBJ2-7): DAGVTQSPTHLIKTRGQQVTLRCSPKSGHDTVSWYQQALGQGPQFIFQYYEEEERQRGNFPDRFSGHQFPNYSSELNVNALLLGDSALYLCASSLVGGSSYEQYFGPGTRLTVT.

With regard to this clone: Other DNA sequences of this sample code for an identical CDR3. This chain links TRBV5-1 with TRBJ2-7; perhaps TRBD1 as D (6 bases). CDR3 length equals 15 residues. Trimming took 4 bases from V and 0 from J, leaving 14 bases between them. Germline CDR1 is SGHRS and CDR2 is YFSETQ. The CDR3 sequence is CASSGGTQSSYEQYF. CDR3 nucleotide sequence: TGCGCCAGCAGCGGTGGGACACAGAGCTCCTACGAGCAGTACTTC.

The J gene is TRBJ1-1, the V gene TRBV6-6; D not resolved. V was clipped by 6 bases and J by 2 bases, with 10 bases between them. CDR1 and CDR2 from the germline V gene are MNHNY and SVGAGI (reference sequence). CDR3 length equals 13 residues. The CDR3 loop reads CASSRTDNTEAFF. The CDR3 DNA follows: TGTGCCAGCAGCCGTACAGATAACACTGAAGCTTTCTTT.

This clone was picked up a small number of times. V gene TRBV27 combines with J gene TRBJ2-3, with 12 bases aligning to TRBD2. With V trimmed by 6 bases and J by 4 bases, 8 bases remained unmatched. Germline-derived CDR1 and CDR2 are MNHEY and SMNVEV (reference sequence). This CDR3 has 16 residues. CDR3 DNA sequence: TGTGCCAGCAGCCCTCGACTAGCGGGGGTCTCAGATACGCAGTATTTT. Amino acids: CASSPRLAGVSDTQYF.

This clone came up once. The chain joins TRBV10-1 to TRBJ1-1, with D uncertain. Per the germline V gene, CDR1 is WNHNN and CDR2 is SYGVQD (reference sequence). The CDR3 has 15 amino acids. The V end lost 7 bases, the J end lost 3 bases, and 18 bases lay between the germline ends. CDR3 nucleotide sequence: TGCGCCAGCATTCCTACCTCCGGGCTGTACACTGAAGCTTTCTTT. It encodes CASIPTSGLYTEAFF.

This CDR3 is CASSQSLAVEQFF. The CDR3 DNA is TGTGCCAGCAGCCAGTCTTTGGCGGTTGAGCAGTTCTTC. This sequence joins TRBV14 and TRBJ2-1; unclear D gene. The germline V gene has CDR1 SGHDN and CDR2 FVKESK. V gave up 3 bases and J gave up 9 bases, with 12 bases separating them. CDR3 length: 13 residues.

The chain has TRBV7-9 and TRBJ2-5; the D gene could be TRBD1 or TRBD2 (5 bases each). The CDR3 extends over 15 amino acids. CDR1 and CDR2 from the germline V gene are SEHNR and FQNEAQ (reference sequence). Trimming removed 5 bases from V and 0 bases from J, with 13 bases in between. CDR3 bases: TGTGCCAGCAGCGCCGGGACCTACGACCAAGAGACCCAGTACTTC. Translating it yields CASSAGTYDQETQYF.

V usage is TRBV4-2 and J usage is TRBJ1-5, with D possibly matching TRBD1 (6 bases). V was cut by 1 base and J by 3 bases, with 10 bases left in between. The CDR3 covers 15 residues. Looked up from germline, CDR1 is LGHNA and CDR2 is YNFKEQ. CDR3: CASSQGTDHNQPQHF. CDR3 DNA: TGTGCCAGCAGCCAAGGGACAGATCACAATCAGCCCCAGCATTTT.

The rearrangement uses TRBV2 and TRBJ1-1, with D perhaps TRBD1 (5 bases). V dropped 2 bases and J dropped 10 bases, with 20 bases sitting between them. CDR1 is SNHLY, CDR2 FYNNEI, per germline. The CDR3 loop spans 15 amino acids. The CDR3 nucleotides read TGTGCCAGCAGTGAAAACGGGGCGGAGTCCCGGGGAGCTTTCTTT. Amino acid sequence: CASSENGAESRGAFF.

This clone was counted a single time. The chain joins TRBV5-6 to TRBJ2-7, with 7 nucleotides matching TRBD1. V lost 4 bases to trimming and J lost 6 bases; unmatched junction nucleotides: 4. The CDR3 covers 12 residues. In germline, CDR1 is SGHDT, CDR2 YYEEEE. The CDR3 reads CASSPYRGEQYF. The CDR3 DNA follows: TGTGCCAGCAGCCCATACAGGGGCGAGCAGTACTTC.

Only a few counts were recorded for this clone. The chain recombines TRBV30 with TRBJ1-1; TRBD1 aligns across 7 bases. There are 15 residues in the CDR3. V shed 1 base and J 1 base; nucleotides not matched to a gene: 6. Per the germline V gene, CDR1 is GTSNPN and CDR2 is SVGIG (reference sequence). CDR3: CAWSASDRANTEAFF. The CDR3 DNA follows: TGTGCCTGGAGTGCAAGTGACAGGGCGAACACTGAAGCTTTCTTT.

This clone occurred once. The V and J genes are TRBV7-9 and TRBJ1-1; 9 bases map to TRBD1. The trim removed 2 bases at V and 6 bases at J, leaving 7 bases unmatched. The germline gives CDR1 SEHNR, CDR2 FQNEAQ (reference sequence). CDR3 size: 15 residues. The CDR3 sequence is CASSLRTGGEAEAFF. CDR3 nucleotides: TGTGCCAGCAGCTTAAGAACAGGGGGCGAAGCTGAAGCTTTCTTT.

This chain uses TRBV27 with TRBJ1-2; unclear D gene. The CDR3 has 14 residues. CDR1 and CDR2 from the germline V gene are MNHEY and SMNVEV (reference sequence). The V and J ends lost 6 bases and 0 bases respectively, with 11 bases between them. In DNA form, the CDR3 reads TGTGCCAGCAGCTCAATAGAATCTAACTATGGCTACACCTTC. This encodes CASSSIESNYGYTF.